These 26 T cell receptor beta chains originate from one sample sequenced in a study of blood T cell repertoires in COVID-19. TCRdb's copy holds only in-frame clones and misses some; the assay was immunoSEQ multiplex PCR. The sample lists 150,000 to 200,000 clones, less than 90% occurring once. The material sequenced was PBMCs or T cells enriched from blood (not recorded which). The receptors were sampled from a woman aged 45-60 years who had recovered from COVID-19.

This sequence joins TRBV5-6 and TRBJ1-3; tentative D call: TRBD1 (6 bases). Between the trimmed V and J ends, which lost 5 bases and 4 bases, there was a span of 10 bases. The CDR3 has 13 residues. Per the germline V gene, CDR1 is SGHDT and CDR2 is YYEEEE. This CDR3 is CASSFGQGNTIYF. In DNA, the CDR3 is TGTGCCAGCAGTTTCGGACAGGGAAACACCATATATTTT.

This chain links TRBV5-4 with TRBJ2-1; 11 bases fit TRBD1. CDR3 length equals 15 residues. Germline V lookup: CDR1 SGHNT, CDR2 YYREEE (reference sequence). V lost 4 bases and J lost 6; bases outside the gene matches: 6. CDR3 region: CASSRAGTGGNEQFF. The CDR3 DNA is TGTGCCAGCAGCCGTGCCGGGACAGGGGGCAATGAGCAGTTCTTC.

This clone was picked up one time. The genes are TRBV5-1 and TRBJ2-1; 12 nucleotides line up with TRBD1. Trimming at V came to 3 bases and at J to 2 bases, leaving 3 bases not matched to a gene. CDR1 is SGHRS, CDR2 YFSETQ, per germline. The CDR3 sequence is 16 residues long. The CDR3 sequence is CASSSGTGGTYNEQFF. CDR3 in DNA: TGCGCCAGCAGCTCCGGGACAGGGGGCACCTACAATGAGCAGTTCTTC.

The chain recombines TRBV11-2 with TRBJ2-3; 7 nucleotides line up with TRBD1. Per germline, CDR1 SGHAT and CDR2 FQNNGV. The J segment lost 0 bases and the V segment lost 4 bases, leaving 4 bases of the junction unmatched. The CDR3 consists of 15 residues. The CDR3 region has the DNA TGTGCCAGCAGCTCCCCGACAGGGAGCACAGATACGCAGTATTTT. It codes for CASSSPTGSTDTQYF.

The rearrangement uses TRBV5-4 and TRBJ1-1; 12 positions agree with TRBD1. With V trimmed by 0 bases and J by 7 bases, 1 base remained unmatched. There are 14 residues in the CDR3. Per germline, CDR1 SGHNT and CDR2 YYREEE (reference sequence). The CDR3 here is CASSLGDRGHEAFF. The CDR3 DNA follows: TGTGCCAGCAGCTTGGGGGACAGGGGGCATGAAGCTTTCTTT.

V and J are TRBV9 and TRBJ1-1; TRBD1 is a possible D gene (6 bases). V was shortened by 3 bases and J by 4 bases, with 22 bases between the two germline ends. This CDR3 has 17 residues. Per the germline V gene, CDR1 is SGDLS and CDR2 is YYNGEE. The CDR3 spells CASSDRQDVATTTEAFF. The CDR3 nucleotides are TGTGCCAGCAGCGATAGACAGGATGTAGCGACGACCACTGAAGCTTTCTTT.

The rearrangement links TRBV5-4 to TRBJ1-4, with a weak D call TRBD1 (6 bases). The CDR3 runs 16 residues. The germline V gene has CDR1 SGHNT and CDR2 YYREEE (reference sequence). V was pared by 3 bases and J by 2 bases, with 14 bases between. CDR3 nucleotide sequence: TGTGCCAGCAGCTACCTCACAGGGAGCACTAATGAAAAACTGTTTTTT. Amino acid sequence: CASSYLTGSTNEKLFF.

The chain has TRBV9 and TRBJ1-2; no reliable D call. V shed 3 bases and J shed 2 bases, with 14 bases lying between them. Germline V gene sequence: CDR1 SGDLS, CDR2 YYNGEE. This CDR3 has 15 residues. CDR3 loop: CASSGRWAINYGYTF. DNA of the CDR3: TGTGCCAGCAGCGGACGGTGGGCGATCAACTATGGCTACACCTTC.

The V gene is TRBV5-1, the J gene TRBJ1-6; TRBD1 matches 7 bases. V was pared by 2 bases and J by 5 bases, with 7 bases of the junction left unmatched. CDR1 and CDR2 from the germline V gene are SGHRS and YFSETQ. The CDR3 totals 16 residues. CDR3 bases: TGCGCCAGCAGCTTAGTAGGGACAGCCGATAATTCACCCCTCCACTTT. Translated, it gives CASSLVGTADNSPLHF.

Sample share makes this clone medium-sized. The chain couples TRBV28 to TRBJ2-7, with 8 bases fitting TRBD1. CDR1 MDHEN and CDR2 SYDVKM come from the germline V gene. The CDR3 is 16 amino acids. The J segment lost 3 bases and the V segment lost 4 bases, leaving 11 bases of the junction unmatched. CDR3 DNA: TGTGCCAGCAGTTCGACCCGACAGGGGTTTAACTACGAGCAGTACTTC. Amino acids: CASSSTRQGFNYEQYF.

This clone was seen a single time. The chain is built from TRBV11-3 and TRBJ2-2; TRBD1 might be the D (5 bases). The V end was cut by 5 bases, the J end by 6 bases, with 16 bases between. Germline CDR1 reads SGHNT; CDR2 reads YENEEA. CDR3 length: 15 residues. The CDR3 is CASSPQGNGAGELFF. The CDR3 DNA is TGTGCCAGCAGCCCTCAGGGAAACGGCGCCGGGGAGCTGTTTTTT.

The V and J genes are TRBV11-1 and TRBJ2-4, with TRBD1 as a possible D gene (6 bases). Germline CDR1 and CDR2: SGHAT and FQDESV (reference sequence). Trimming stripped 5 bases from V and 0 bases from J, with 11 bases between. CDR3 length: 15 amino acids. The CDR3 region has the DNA TGTGCCAGCAGCCCAGGGGCTCTAGCCAAAAACATTCAGTACTTC. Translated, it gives CASSPGALAKNIQYF.

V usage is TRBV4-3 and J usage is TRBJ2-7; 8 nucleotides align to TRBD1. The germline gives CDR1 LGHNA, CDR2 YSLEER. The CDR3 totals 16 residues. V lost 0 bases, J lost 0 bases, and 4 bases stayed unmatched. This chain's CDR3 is CASSQERGTGSYEQYF. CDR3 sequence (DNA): TGCGCCAGCAGCCAAGAACGCGGGACAGGCTCCTACGAGCAGTACTTC.

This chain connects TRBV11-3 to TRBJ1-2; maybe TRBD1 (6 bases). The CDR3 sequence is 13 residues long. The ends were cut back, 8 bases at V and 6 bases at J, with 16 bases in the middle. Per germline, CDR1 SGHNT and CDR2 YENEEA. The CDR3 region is CASGTGQPDGYTF. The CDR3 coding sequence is TGTGCCAGCGGAACGGGACAACCCGATGGCTACACCTTC.

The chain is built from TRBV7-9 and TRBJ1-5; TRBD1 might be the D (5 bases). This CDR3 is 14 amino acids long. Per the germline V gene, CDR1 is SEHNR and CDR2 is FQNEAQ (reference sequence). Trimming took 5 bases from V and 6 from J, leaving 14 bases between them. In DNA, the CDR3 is TGTGCCAGCAGCGCAGACAGTTTGGGTCAGCCCCAGCATTTT. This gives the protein CASSADSLGQPQHF.

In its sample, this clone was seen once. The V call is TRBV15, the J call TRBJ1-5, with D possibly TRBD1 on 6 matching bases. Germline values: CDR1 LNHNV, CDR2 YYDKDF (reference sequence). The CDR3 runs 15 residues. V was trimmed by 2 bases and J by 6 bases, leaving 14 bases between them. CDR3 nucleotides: TGTGCCACCAGCAGACGACAGGATCGGGGTCAGCCCCAGCATTTT. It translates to CATSRRQDRGQPQHF. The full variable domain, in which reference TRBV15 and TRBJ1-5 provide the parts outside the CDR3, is DAMVIQNPRYQVTQFGKPVTLSCSQTLNHNVMYWYQQKSSQAPKLLFHYYDKDFNNEADTPDNFQSRRPNTSFCFLDIRSPGLGDTAMYLCATSRRQDRGQPQHFGDGTRLSIL.

The CDR3 region has the DNA TGTGCCACCAGTGATGCGGGACAGGGGGCGCGAGATACGCAGTATTTT. This gives the protein CATSDAGQGARDTQYF. The V and J genes are TRBV24-1 and TRBJ2-3, with 12 bases matching TRBD1. The germline V gene encodes CDR1 KGHDR and CDR2 SFDVKD. The V gene end was trimmed by 3 bases and the J gene end by 5 bases; junction bases not matched to a gene: 5. The CDR3 sequence is 16 residues long.

The CDR3 coding sequence is TGCGCCAGCTCAGGGATGAACACTGAAGCTTTCTTT. Its translation is CASSGMNTEAFF. This chain links TRBV4-1 with TRBJ1-1; tentative D call: TRBD1 (5 bases). Germline V gene sequence: CDR1 MGHRA, CDR2 YSYEKL. Trimming removed 8 bases from V and 0 bases from J, with 7 bases in between. There are 12 residues in the CDR3.

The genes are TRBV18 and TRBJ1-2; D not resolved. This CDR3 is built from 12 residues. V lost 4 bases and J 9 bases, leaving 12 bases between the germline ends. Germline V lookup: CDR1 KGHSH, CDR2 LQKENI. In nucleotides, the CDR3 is TGTGCCAGCTCACAGTTGAGAGAGAGCTACACCTTC. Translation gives CASSQLRESYTF.

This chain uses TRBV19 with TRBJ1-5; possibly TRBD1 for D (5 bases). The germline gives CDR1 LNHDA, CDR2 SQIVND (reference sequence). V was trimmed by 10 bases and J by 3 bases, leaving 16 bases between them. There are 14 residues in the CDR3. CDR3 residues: CATRQIGDNQPQHF. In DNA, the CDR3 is TGTGCCACCCGACAGATAGGAGACAATCAGCCCCAGCATTTT. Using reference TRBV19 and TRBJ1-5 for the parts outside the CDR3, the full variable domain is DGGITQSPKYLFRKEGQNVTLSCEQNLNHDAMYWYRQDPGQGLRLIYYSQIVNDFQKGDIAEGYSVSREKKESFPLTVTSAQKNPTAFYLCATRQIGDNQPQHFGDGTRLSIL.

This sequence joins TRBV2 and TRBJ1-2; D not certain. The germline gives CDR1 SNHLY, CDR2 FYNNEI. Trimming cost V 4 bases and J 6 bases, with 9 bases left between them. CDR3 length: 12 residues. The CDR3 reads CASSGVTDGYTF. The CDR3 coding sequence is TGTGCCAGCAGTGGCGTCACCGATGGCTACACCTTC. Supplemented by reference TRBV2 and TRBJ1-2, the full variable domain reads EPEVTQTPSHQVTQMGQEVILRCVPISNHLYFYWYRQILGQKVEFLVSFYNNEISEKSEIFDDQFSVERPDGSNFTLKIRSTKLEDSAMYFCASSGVTDGYTFGSGTRLTVV.

Written as DNA, the CDR3 is TGCAGCGTTGGGGCTAGCGGAGATACCACAGATACGCAGTATTTT. This gives the protein CSVGASGDTTDTQYF. The J gene is TRBJ2-3, the V gene TRBV29-1, with 7 bases matching TRBD2. After removal of 4 bases from V and 2 bases from J, the junction contained 9 bases not matched to a gene. Germline V gene sequence: CDR1 SQVTM, CDR2 ANQGSEA. This CDR3 comprises 15 residues.

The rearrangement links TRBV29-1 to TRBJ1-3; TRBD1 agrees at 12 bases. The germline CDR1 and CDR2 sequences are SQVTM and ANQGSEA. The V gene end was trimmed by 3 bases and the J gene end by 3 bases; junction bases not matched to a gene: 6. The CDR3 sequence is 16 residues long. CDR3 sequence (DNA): TGCAGCGTTGAGGGACAGGGGGCCCTCGGTGGAAACACCATATATTTT. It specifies CSVEGQGALGGNTIYF.

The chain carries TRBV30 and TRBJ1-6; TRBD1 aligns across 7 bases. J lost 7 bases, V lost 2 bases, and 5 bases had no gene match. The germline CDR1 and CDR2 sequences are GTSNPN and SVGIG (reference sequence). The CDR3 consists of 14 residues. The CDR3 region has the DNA TGTGCCTGGAGTACGACAGGGCGGAATTCACCCCTCCACTTT. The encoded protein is CAWSTTGRNSPLHF.

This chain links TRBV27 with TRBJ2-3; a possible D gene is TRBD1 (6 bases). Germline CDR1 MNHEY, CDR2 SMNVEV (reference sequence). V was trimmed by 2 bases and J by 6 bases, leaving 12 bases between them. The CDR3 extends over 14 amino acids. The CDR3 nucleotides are TGTGCCAGCAGTTTAGACAGGCCAGCGGATACGCAGTATTTT. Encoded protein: CASSLDRPADTQYF.

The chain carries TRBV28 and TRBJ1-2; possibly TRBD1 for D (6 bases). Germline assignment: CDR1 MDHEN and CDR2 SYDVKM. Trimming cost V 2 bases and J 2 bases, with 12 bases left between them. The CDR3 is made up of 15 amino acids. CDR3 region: CASSLGRGTNYGYTF. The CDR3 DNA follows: TGTGCCAGCAGTTTAGGCAGGGGAACAAACTATGGCTACACCTTC.